This T cell receptor beta chain is from a study of OX40 agonist ivuxolimab in advanced cancers. Study details: Patients in the trial were receiving intravenous ivuxolimab every 2 weeks, at doses of 0.01 to 10 mg/kg.

Sequencing was performed with immunoSEQ multiplex PCR; in TCRdb, only in-frame clones are kept and a portion is missing. The sample contains around 39,000 clones, roughly 80% of which appear only once. From germline, CDR1 is WNHNN and CDR2 SYGVQD (reference sequence). The CDR3 runs 14 residues. Trimming took 11 bases from V and 3 from J, leaving 19 bases between them. The V call is TRBV10-1, the J call TRBJ1-1, with D perhaps matching TRBD1 (6 bases). The sequence came from an adult with an advanced solid tumor such as melanoma, head and neck, liver or kidney cancer. The source was CD4+ or CD8+ T cells sorted from blood, collected in a trial of the OX40 agonist ivuxolimab. CDR3 DNA: TGCGCCTCATCCGTACAGGGAGGACACACTGAAGCTTTCTTT. This translates into CASSVQGGHTEAFF.